This passage covers 2 T cell receptor beta chains from one sample sequenced in a study of CD8+ T cells in alopecia areata. Treatment denoted: oral pan-JAK inhibitor, 5-10 mg twice daily. Extracted RNA was reverse transcribed into cDNA, the sequencing template. Repertoires were generated with immunoSEQ multiplex PCR, while TCRdb's copy carries only in-frame clones and drops some. The sample carries 250,000 to 300,000 clones, roughly 60% recorded once. Specimen: CD4+ T cells sorted from blood, collected at week 24, from a patient treated with tofacitinib. Every receptor here comes from a human donor with alopecia areata.

The chain employs TRBV7-2 and TRBJ2-3, with D perhaps matching TRBD2 (6 bases). V was shortened by 0 bases and J by 9 bases, with 10 bases between the two germline ends. Per germline, CDR1 SGHTA and CDR2 FQGNSA. The CDR3 extends over 13 amino acids. In DNA, the CDR3 is TGTGCCAGCAGCTTAGCGTGGGGGGACACGCAGTATTTT. Encoded protein: CASSLAWGDTQYF.

V usage is TRBV7-2 and J usage is TRBJ2-3, with D perhaps matching TRBD2 (6 bases). Looked up from germline, CDR1 is SGHTA and CDR2 is FQGNSA. The ends were cut back, 7 bases at V and 6 bases at J, with 26 bases in the middle. CDR3 length equals 17 residues. The CDR3 is CASTLRAGYGGADTQYF. The CDR3 nucleotides read TGTGCCAGCACCTTGAGGGCCGGCTACGGGGGAGCCGATACGCAGTATTTT.